This TCR beta chain was sequenced in a study of human thymus T cells. In corrective heart surgery, resections were taken, and these provided the thymus tissue. On this clone itself: A junction boundary mismatches the germline segment, possibly from a read error.

The repertoire was sequenced with immunoSEQ multiplex PCR; TCRdb's copy has only in-frame clones and lacks some. The sample comprises 86,000 or so clones, 90% to 98% of which are singletons, and around 0.03% rests with the top ten. CDR1 and CDR2 (germline): MGHRA, YSYEKL. The CDR3 runs to 14 residues. The chain uses TRBV4-1 and TRBJ2-5; D is undetermined. The sequence was obtained from a boy less than two years old with a congenital heart defect but otherwise immunologically healthy. The sequenced sample was thymus tissue. The CDR3 protein is CASSQDGRPQTQYF. CDR3 coding DNA: TGCGCCAGCAGCCAAGACGGCAGGCCCCAAACCCAATACTTC.